This T cell receptor (beta chain) was profiled in a study of blood T cell repertoires in COVID-19. Study context: Italy, Spain and the United States were the sources of the convalescent and acute COVID-19 samples. In each case, the material was cDNA or gDNA derived from T cells, B-cell-depleted T cells, or PBMCs.

This clone was recorded only once. In the study's own analysis: It was from reference gene primer amplification that nucleated cell counts were estimated. The repertoire was sequenced with immunoSEQ multiplex PCR; TCRdb's copy has only in-frame clones and lacks some. The DNA was the basis for D and trimming; V, J and clone size are from that table. Altogether hundreds of thousands of clones are present, about 90% being singletons, with the ten largest covering around 3%. A Seattle source enrolled patients during active infection and followed them longitudinally. The TCR was taken from a woman under 40 with COVID-19, enrolled during active disease. The sequencing input was peripheral blood.

The CDR3 loop reads CASSEQGNSPLHF. The CDR3 bases are TGTGCCAGCAGTGAACAGGGGAACTCACCCCTCCACTTT. This rearrangement joins TRBV2 to TRBJ1-6; maybe TRBD1 (6 bases). The V gene lost 2 bases and the J gene lost 10 bases, with 9 bases spanning the gap. Germline V CDR1 and CDR2: SNHLY, FYNNEI. The CDR3 runs 13 residues.